These 15 T cell receptor beta chains originate from one sample sequenced in a study of blood T cell repertoires in COVID-19. Using immunoSEQ multiplex PCR, the repertoire was profiled, and TCRdb retains in-frame clones only, with some absent. In the table there are over 80,000 clones, approximately 91% of which are singletons. Sequenced sample: peripheral blood. The receptors derive from a human donor with active COVID-19. The donor label of this sample is uncertain.

The chain recombines TRBV19 with TRBJ1-5, with D tentatively TRBD1 (6 bases). Looked up from germline, CDR1 is LNHDA and CDR2 is SQIVND (reference sequence). Trimming took off 3 bases at V and 4 bases at J, with 13 bases between the two ends. The CDR3 runs 15 residues. The CDR3, as DNA: TGTGCCAGTAGTATGGAGGCGACAGGTAATCAGCCCCAGCATTTT. It specifies CASSMEATGNQPQHF. The variable domain in full, completed from reference TRBV19 and TRBJ1-5, reads DGGITQSPKYLFRKEGQNVTLSCEQNLNHDAMYWYRQDPGQGLRLIYYSQIVNDFQKGDIAEGYSVSREKKESFPLTVTSAQKNPTAFYLCASSMEATGNQPQHFGDGTRLSIL.

The J gene is TRBJ1-5, the V gene TRBV6-5; D is possibly TRBD1 (5 bases). The CDR3 length is 14 residues. Trimming removed 2 bases from V and 7 bases from J, with 12 bases in between. The germline CDR1 and CDR2 sequences are MNHEY and SVGAGI. CDR3 sequence: CASSYSGGDQPQHF. The CDR3 DNA follows: TGTGCCAGCAGTTACAGCGGGGGTGACCAGCCCCAGCATTTT.

CDR3 in amino acids: CASSARGSGANVLTF. CDR3 sequence (DNA): TGTGCCAGCAGTGCCCGGGGTTCTGGGGCCAACGTCCTGACTTTC. This chain links TRBV25-1 with TRBJ2-6; TRBD2 might be the D (5 bases). The CDR3 is 15 amino acids. Deletions cut 4 bases from V and 1 base from J, with 8 bases between. Per the germline V gene, CDR1 is MGHDK and CDR2 is SYGVNS.

The V gene is TRBV7-9, the J gene TRBJ1-1; perhaps TRBD1 as D (6 bases). Trimming took 1 base from V and 0 from J, leaving 9 bases between them. CDR1 and CDR2 from the germline V gene are SEHNR and FQNEAQ (reference sequence). The CDR3 is made up of 15 amino acids. In DNA, the CDR3 is TGTGCCAGCAGCTTAGGCAGGGGCTTGAACACTGAAGCTTTCTTT. Translation gives CASSLGRGLNTEAFF.

The DNA of the CDR3 is TGTGCCATCAGTGAGAACGGGGACTATGGCTACACCTTC. This translates into CAISENGDYGYTF. This chain joins TRBV10-3 and TRBJ1-2; D ambiguous. V lost 2 bases and J 3 bases, leaving 7 bases between the germline ends. The germline V gene encodes CDR1 ENHRY and CDR2 SYGVKD. CDR3 length equals 13 residues.

The chain links TRBV29-1 to TRBJ2-1, with 12 bases aligning to TRBD1. Trimming took 4 bases from V and 8 from J; bases not matched to a gene: 9. The germline gives CDR1 SQVTM, CDR2 ANQGSEA. The CDR3 covers 15 residues. The CDR3 DNA follows: TGCAGCGTTGGGATCCGGGACAGGGGGCAGTATGAGCAGTTCTTC. This codes for CSVGIRDRGQYEQFF.

This chain's CDR3 is CASSAASGLAGGEDTQYF. CDR3 DNA: TGTGCCAGCAGCGCCGCCTCCGGACTAGCGGGGGGGGAAGATACGCAGTATTTT. The chain joins TRBV21-1 to TRBJ2-3; the listed D gene, TRBD2, was not tested against the DNA. TRBV21-1 is given as a pseudogene. This CDR3 is 18 amino acids long.

The V call is TRBV27, the J call TRBJ2-7, with 9 nucleotides matching TRBD1. V was clipped by 8 bases and J by 1 base; unmatched bases: 3. The CDR3 is made up of 13 amino acids. Germline V gives CDR1 MNHEY, CDR2 SMNVEV (reference sequence). Here the CDR3 DNA reads TGTGCCAGCGGGACAGGGACTTCCTACGAGCAGTACTTC. Translating gives CASGTGTSYEQYF.

This chain connects TRBV3-1 (or the pseudogene TRBV3-2) to TRBJ2-3; 10 bases are shared with TRBD2. V gave up 3 bases and J gave up 3 bases; unmatched junction bases: 9. The V gene's germline CDR1 is LGHDT and CDR2 YNNKEL (reference sequence). The CDR3 has 17 amino acids. The CDR3 protein is CASSQDISSGGTDTQYF. The CDR3 region has the DNA TGTGCCAGCAGCCAGGATATTTCTAGCGGGGGAACAGATACGCAGTATTTT.

The chain carries TRBV11-3 and TRBJ2-3; D is undetermined. V shed 0 bases and J shed 6 bases, with 4 bases lying between them. The CDR3 covers 12 residues. The germline gives CDR1 SGHNT, CDR2 YENEEA. The CDR3 is CASSLDADTQYF. In DNA form, the CDR3 reads TGTGCCAGCAGCTTAGATGCGGATACGCAGTATTTT.

This sequence joins TRBV7-8 and TRBJ2-7, with TRBD1 as a possible D gene (5 bases). Deletions cut 0 bases from V and 2 bases from J, with 11 bases between. CDR1 is SGHVS and CDR2 is FQNEAQ in the germline V gene. This CDR3 contains 15 residues. The CDR3 is CASSLARQGPYEQYF. The CDR3, as DNA: TGTGCCAGCAGCTTAGCGAGGCAGGGCCCCTACGAGCAGTACTTC.

The genes are TRBV18 and TRBJ1-5; 8 bases agree with TRBD1. The germline CDR1 and CDR2 sequences are KGHSH and LQKENI. V gave up 3 bases and J gave up 3 bases; unmatched junction bases: 4. The CDR3 is 15 residues long. The CDR3 loop is CASSPDRDDNQPQHF. The CDR3 coding sequence is TGTGCCAGCTCACCGGACAGGGACGACAATCAGCCCCAGCATTTT.

The chain couples TRBV6-2 or TRBV6-3 to TRBJ2-7, with 9 bases aligning to TRBD1. The CDR3 has 15 residues. The J segment lost 5 bases and the V segment lost 0 bases, leaving 5 bases of the junction unmatched. Germline CDR1 and CDR2: MNHEY and SVGEGT. The CDR3 DNA reads as TGTGCCAGCAGTTACTCAAGGACAGGGGACGACGAGCAGTACTTC. Translated, it gives CASSYSRTGDDEQYF.

This chain connects TRBV3-1 (or the pseudogene TRBV3-2) to TRBJ2-7, with a tentative D call TRBD2 (5 bases). CDR3 length equals 16 residues. V lost 8 bases and J lost 1, with 21 bases in between. The V gene's germline CDR1 is LGHDT and CDR2 YNNKEL (reference sequence). CDR3 nucleotides: TGTGCCAGCCGTCTCCATTGGGCAGAGCGGTCCTACGAGCAGTACTTC. Residues: CASRLHWAERSYEQYF.

The chain carries TRBV29-1 and TRBJ2-1; 9 nucleotides agree with TRBD1. Germline CDR1 is SQVTM and CDR2 is ANQGSEA. The length of the CDR3 is 12 residues. Trimming took 7 bases from V and 4 from J; bases not matched to a gene: 2. CDR3 bases: TGCAGCGGACAGGGGGGGTACAATGAGCAGTTCTTC. Its translation is CSGQGGYNEQFF.